This T cell receptor (beta chain) comes out of a study of cytomegalovirus exposure and HLA in healthy donors. Points from the study as a whole: Researchers counted approximately 160 TCR beta chains as cytomegalovirus-associated. In a later analysis, HLA-C alleles had the fewest associated TCRs, DRB1 alleles the most.

This CDR3 has 15 amino acids. Germline V gene sequence: CDR1 MNHEY, CDR2 SVGAGI. Trimming shortened V by 2 bases and J by 0 bases, and 10 bases separated the two germline ends. With 60 Vbeta and 13 Jbeta primers, the PCR was carried out. TCRdb keeps only in-frame clones here, not all; method: immunoSEQ multiplex PCR. The table has 210,000 or so clones, around 76% seen once. Turning to this clone: Its antigen is not known.

Sequencing was performed on PBMCs. The chain employs TRBV6-5 and TRBJ1-2, with a tentative D call TRBD1 (5 bases). This receptor was identified in a man aged 18 to 35 in good health and CMV-seronegative. This chain's CDR3 is CASSYGAVANYGYTF. The DNA for the CDR3 is TGTGCCAGCAGTTACGGGGCGGTAGCTAACTATGGCTACACCTTC.